The TCR beta chain described here comes from a study of PD-1 blockade in classical Hodgkin lymphoma. The repertoire was sequenced with immunoSEQ multiplex PCR; TCRdb's copy has only in-frame clones and lacks some. This sample has 10,000 to 15,000 clones, with 65% to 80% found just once. The study's findings and limits: Significantly greater TCR diversity emerged by C4D1 in CD4+ cells but not CD8+ cells. It was among complete responders that baseline diversity resembled that of newly diagnosed patients.

With regard to this clone: Its target is not known.

V lost 2 bases to trimming and J lost 6 bases, with 2 bases between them. Germline V gene sequence: CDR1 MGHDK, CDR2 SYGVNS. The CDR3 has 10 residues. No patient escaped relapse after autologous stem cell transplantation, and brentuximab vedotin exposure varied. Isolation of CD8+ T cells from thawed PBMCs used magnetic negative selection. Sequenced here: CD8+ T cells from blood, sampled at baseline. This receptor was identified in a human donor with classical Hodgkin lymphoma. The chain combines TRBV25-1 with TRBJ2-7; D not certain. CDR3 sequence: CASSEREQYF. The CDR3 DNA reads as TGTGCCAGCAGTGAACGCGAGCAGTACTTC.